The present entry profiles one T cell receptor beta chain with its context. Its antigen is unidentified. The sample belongs to a study of Ad26.COV2.S vaccination and SARS-CoV-2 variants. At the level of the study: Of the COV1001 trial arms, the Ad26.COV2.S arm included the donor. The vaccine Ad26.COV2.S was put into the muscle once, or twice with 56 days between. Overall study results and limits: Substantial breadth was reported for post-vaccination spike-specific CD8+ and CD4+ T cells.

Produced via immunoSEQ multiplex PCR; TCRdb's table is partial and in-frame only. In the table there are some 400,000 clones, around 91% of which are singletons. Noted treatment: roughly 19 received Ad26.COV2.S at low or high dose, single or two shots; 5 received placebo; per-sample allocation not given. On day 63 after the first injection, vaccine and placebo recipients gave samples. The donor was a Boston adult aged 18-55 years. This sequence was found in a person between 18 and 60 years old who received the Ad26.COV2.S COVID-19 vaccine or a placebo. Sequencing was performed on peripheral blood, taken in a trial of Ad26.COV2.S vaccine versus placebo.

The CDR3 DNA reads as TGTGCCACCAACCCGGGGGGGAACTACGAGCAGTACTTC. It codes for CATNPGGNYEQYF. V is TRBV28 and J is TRBJ2-7, with 8 bases aligning to TRBD2. Germline loops: CDR1 MDHEN, CDR2 SYDVKM. CDR3 length equals 13 residues. The ends lost 10 bases at V and 3 bases at J; junction bases unmatched: 8.